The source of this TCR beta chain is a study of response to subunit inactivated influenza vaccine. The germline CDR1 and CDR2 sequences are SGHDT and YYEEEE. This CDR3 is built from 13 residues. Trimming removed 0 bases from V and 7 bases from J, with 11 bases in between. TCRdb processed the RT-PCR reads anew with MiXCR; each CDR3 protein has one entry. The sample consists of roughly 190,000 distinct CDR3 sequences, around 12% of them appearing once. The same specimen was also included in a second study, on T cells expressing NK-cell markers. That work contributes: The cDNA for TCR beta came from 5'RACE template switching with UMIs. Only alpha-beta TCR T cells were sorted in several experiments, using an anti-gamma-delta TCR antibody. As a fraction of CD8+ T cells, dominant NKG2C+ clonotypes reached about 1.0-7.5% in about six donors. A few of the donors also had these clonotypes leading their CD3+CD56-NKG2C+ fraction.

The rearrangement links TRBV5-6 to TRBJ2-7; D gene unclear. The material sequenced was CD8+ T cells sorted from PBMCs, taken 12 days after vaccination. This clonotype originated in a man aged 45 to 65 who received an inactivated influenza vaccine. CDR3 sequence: CASSLGRSGEQYF. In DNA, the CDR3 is TGTGCCAGCAGCTTGGGCAGATCTGGGGAGCAGTACTTC. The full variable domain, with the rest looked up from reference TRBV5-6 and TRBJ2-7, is DAGVTQSPTHLIKTRGQQVTLRCSPKSGHDTVSWYQQALGQGPQFIFQYYEEEERQRGNFPDRFSGHQFPNYSSELNVNALLLGDSALYLCASSLGRSGEQYFGPGTRLTVT.